The source of this T cell receptor beta chain is a study of blood T cell repertoires in COVID-19. Study summary: COVID-19 samples collected from the United States, Italy and Spain covered acute and convalescent phases. In each case, the material was cDNA or gDNA derived from T cells, B-cell-depleted T cells, or PBMCs.

Original handling: Nucleated cell counts were estimated from reference gene primer amplification. The assay was immunoSEQ multiplex PCR, and TCRdb's table has in-frame clones only and misses some. The V and J calls and clone size were taken over from that table, and D and trimming were inferred from the DNA. The profile shows over 200,000 clones, around four fifths of them singletons. The V segment lost 6 bases and the J segment 7 bases; nucleotides outside the gene matches: 11. Germline CDR1 reads LNHDA; CDR2 reads SQIVND (reference sequence). The CDR3 consists of 15 residues. Sequencing input: peripheral blood. The chain links TRBV19 to TRBJ1-5; the match to TRBD1 covers 8 bases. The origin of this receptor is a man in his forties with active or convalescent COVID-19. This chain's CDR3 is CASSNTGGGRQPQHF. The CDR3 coding sequence is TGTGCCAGTAGCAACACAGGGGGGGGACGGCAGCCCCAGCATTTT.